This TCR beta chain was captured in a study of graft-versus-host responses after intestinal transplantation. Study-wide background: Among the recipients, all got anti-thymocyte globulin induction and then tacrolimus and steroids for roughly three years. Study-wide results and caveats: Across patients carrying graft-donor T cell macrochimerism, allografts held high graft-versus-host to host-versus-graft clonal ratios.

In the case of this clone: Its antigen is undetermined. One junction end disagrees with the germline gene, perhaps due to a read error.

The CDR3 runs 14 residues. Graft-derived tissue was subjected to processing to liberate intraepithelial and lamina propria lymphocytes. Sequencing used immunoSEQ multiplex PCR; TCRdb keeps in-frame clones, though not all of them. The data contain thousands of clones, about two thirds of them singletons. The chain recombines TRBV5-3 with TRBJ2-1, with 7 nucleotides matching TRBD2. TRBV5-3 is an ORF, with its function uncertain. The sequence derives from a human patient who received an intestinal transplant, so some T cells may come from the graft donor. This sample comprised ileum tissue, obtained about 39 weeks after intestinal transplant. The CDR3 reads CASSFPGGKDEQFF. DNA for the CDR3: TGTGCCAGCAGCTTCCCGGGAGGTAAGGATGAGCAGTTCTTC.